The 3 T cell receptor beta chains below come from one sample, sequenced in a study of OX40 agonist ivuxolimab in advanced cancers. Data came from immunoSEQ multiplex PCR; TCRdb stores just in-frame clones and leaves some out. Counted here are 45,000 to 50,000 clones, approximately 91% occurring once; the ten biggest clones make up around a fifth. Sequencing used CD4+ or CD8+ T cells sorted from blood, obtained in a trial of the OX40 agonist ivuxolimab. The receptors stem from an adult with an advanced solid tumor such as melanoma, head and neck, liver or kidney cancer.

A remark on this clone: The sample holds other DNA sequences that translate to the same CDR3. The genes are TRBV6-5 and TRBJ2-7, with a tentative D call TRBD2 (6 bases). Trimming removed 2 bases from V and 3 bases from J, with 8 bases in between. The V gene's germline CDR1 is MNHEY and CDR2 SVGAGI. The CDR3 consists of 13 residues. The CDR3 DNA follows: TGTGCCAGCAGTTACGGGGGGAGCTACGAGCAGTACTTC. Its protein is CASSYGGSYEQYF.

The chain uses TRBV9 and TRBJ2-3; TRBD2 aligns across 8 bases. Germline CDR1 and CDR2: SGDLS and YYNGEE. The CDR3 loop spans 16 amino acids. The junction had 6 bases not matched to a gene; V was cut back by 2 bases and J by 1 base. CDR3 protein: CASSVPREGGTDTQYF. In DNA, the CDR3 is TGTGCCAGCAGCGTCCCCCGGGAGGGGGGCACAGATACGCAGTATTTT.

CDR3 protein: CASSQTDRGVGELFF. DNA of the CDR3: TGCGCCAGCAGCCAAACGGACAGGGGGGTCGGGGAGCTGTTTTTT. The V and J genes are TRBV4-1 and TRBJ2-2; 10 nucleotides align to TRBD1. Looked up from germline, CDR1 is MGHRA and CDR2 is YSYEKL. This CDR3 has 15 amino acids. Unmatched junction bases numbered 4, after V lost 2 bases and J lost 7 bases.